This record covers a single T cell receptor beta chain. Its antigen is unknown. No much larger clone is present one base from it, and per-base qualities are unavailable. CD8 naive samples consisted of CD45RO-negative cells that were positively selected for CCR7, yielding a CD45RA+CCR7+ population without TemRA cells. Healthy HIV-negative adults with no recently reported acute infections or vaccinations were included as donors. Every donor was a Caucasian adult residing in Nashville, Tennessee, USA. Blood was obtained by leukapheresis, after which PBMCs were separated by Ficoll-Histopaque density gradient centrifugation and cryopreserved in liquid nitrogen vapor phase. Analytical flow cytometry was used to check the purity and quantity of each magnetically sorted T cell population. Genomic DNA was isolated from each sorted fraction and quantified by UV absorbance on a Nanodrop 2000c. The data derive from a study of shared clonotypes between healthy human individuals (dated by TCRdb to the early 2020s). Broadly, across the study: A couple of women and three men aged 18 to 49 years were included in the cohort. For each donor, CD4 naive and CD4 memory were each given three plates, CD8 naive was given two plates, and CD8 memory was given one plate. The study deeply sequenced blood TCR repertoires of five healthy adults to estimate repertoire size and the extent of clonotype sharing between individuals. Libraries were prepared and TCR repertoires were sequenced by different laboratories using diverse techniques, in order to increase sequencing depth and limit assay-specific biases. Between about 0.94 and 8.9 billion PBMCs per donor were obtained by leukapheresis.

Overall study results and their limits: Even with the large sequencing depth, rarefaction of the sorted-subset datasets indicated that sequencing was incomplete. Clonotypes shared by all four sorted-subset donors showed higher generation probabilities than non-shared clonotypes. Sampling was limited to blood, and TCR repertoires in tissue likely differ from TCR repertoires in blood. Sharing across several donors was observed for around 5% of naive CD4, over 3% of naive CD8, over 2% of memory CD4, and around 0.42% of memory CD8 clonotypes. Larger estimated clonotype richness was generally found for naive subsets than for memory subsets. Pairwise subsampling indicated that sequencing depth was expected to affect the degree of clonotype sharing among donors. Because the study included a small number of donors, the genetic and exposure-history diversity represented was limited.

Using the deep immunoSEQ assay, TCR CDR3 regions were amplified from genomic DNA by multiplex PCR. Extracted genomic DNA from each cell subset was distributed evenly across all wells of several immunoSEQ 96-well plates, and each plate was treated as a replicate. Each replicate PCR for sorted subsets received about 0.2 ug genomic DNA, equal to roughly 29,000 T cell genomes. Purified libraries were measured with a Qubit 3.0 fluorometer, size-checked on a Bioanalyzer 2100, and measured again with the KAPA Library Quantification kit. Every immunoSEQ 96-well plate was sequenced on a separate single-read 150-cycle Illumina NextSeq 550 flow cell. The paper's processing steps were these. Because only junctional sequences without quality scores were contained in the immunoSEQ output, filtering matching that applied to full-length reads could not be performed. Sequences were annotated with PyIR, a Python wrapper for IgBLAST v1.9, using IMGT germline references to assign V/J genes and CDR3. Reads with weak V/J assignments (E-value above 1e-6), missing CDR3, stop codons, out-of-frame junctions, or ambiguous translated residues were removed. V3J clonotypes were defined as sequences sharing an identical inferred V gene, J gene, and CDR3 amino acid sequence. Percentage overlap between repertoires was computed as shared unique clonotypes divided by the size of the smaller repertoire. RTK rarefaction, the Chao1 estimator, and Recon v2.1 estimates of unobserved clonotypes were used to assess repertoire richness. OLGA was used to compute generation probabilities for all TCRbeta clonotypes that the gDNA method yielded from four donors. Entries here come from immuneACCESS through TCRdb and include only in-frame sequences with V and J called. Some clones fail to appear in such tables; in the studies checked, an unresolved V gene covers under half of the shortfall, and the cause of the remainder is unknown. That table supplies the V and J calls and clone size; D and trimming were determined from the DNA. This sample comprises about 2.1 million clones, about 93% of them detected only once. Together, the top ten hold roughly 1.7% of the sample.

At the junction V is shortened by 5 bases and J by 1 base, with 9 bases in between. CDR1 and CDR2 were assigned from the germline V gene as MDHEN and SYDVKM. Inclusive of the bounding cysteine and phenylalanine, the CDR3 is 14 residues long. The DNA shown is the 42-base CDR3, in frame from base 1. The receptor chain draws on TRBV28 and TRBJ1-5; the D gene identity is not certain. The sample was naive CD8+ T cells from PBMCs. Reading the label with the study, this specimen's cell subset or site is: CD45RA+CCR7+. This TCR was sampled from a man between 18 and 29 years old in good health. Some clones in this sample may be carry-over from other donors' samples. CDR3 protein: CASSTDWSNQPQHF. The DNA reads TGTGCCAGCAGTACGGACTGGAGCAATCAGCCCCAGCATTTT.